These 10 T cell receptor beta chains were sequenced from one sample in a study of CD8 T cells in Susac syndrome (dated by TCRdb to about 2019). Receptor amplification or capture employed the immunoSEQ multiplex PCR assay. RNA was extracted using the RNeasy kit, and about 0.5 to 1 ug of the RNA was reverse transcribed with random hexamers. TCRdb redid the processing of the public reads, applying fastp at Q25 and MiXCR, and retained in-frame beta chains. Entries that share a CDR3 protein sequence are merged under the most common genes and DNA. For this sample the table gives 150,000 or so distinct CDR3 sequences, of which just under 95% were detected only once. The top ten hold more than 0.2% of the sample. Source material: CD8+ T cells from PBMCs. All receptors derive from a human donor with multiple sclerosis.

The chain links TRBV7-9 to TRBJ2-1, with D possibly being TRBD1 (5 bases). Trimming left V 4 bases short and J 7 bases short, with 8 bases between. Germline V gene data show CDR1 as SEHNR and CDR2 as FQNEAQ (reference sequence). The length of the CDR3 is 12 residues. The CDR3 spells CASSSDTNEQFF. The CDR3 coding sequence is TGTGCCAGCAGCTCGGACACAAATGAGCAGTTCTTC.

The chain carries TRBV25-1 and TRBJ1-6, with TRBD1 identical over 7 bases. CDR3 length: 16 residues. CDR1 is MGHDK, CDR2 SYGVNS, per germline. V shed 4 bases, J shed 8 bases, and the junction held 11 bases outside the gene matches. In nucleotides, the CDR3 is TGTGCCAGCAGTGTAGGGAGGACAGGCCGTGATTCACCCCTCCACTTT. Protein product: CASSVGRTGRDSPLHF.

The CDR3 bases are TGCGCCAGCAGGAGTTCGGAGGGCTGGGGCTACACCTTC. Amino acid sequence: CASRSSEGWGYTF. V gene TRBV5-1 combines with J gene TRBJ1-2; no reliable D call. This CDR3 comprises 13 residues. Trimming removed 5 bases from V and 8 bases from J, with 16 bases in between. Germline V CDR1 and CDR2: SGHRS, YFSETQ.

The V gene is TRBV12-3 or TRBV12-4, the J gene TRBJ2-5, with D perhaps given as TRBD1 or TRBD2 (6 bases each). The CDR3 contains 15 residues. V was shortened by 1 base and J by 1 base, with 10 bases between the two germline ends. CDR3 loop: CASSLEGGPQETQYF. The CDR3 region has the DNA TGTGCCAGCAGTTTAGAGGGGGGCCCCCAAGAGACCCAGTACTTC.

This chain links TRBV9 with TRBJ2-5; D is possibly TRBD2 (5 bases). The CDR3 totals 15 residues. From germline, CDR1 is SGDLS and CDR2 YYNGEE. V was cut by 0 bases and J by 5 bases, with 14 bases left in between. DNA of the CDR3: TGTGCCAGCAGCGTAGGAGGGAAGACCAGGGAGACCCAGTACTTC. Its translation: CASSVGGKTRETQYF.

The chain couples TRBV6-5 to TRBJ2-5, with TRBD1 as a possible D gene (8 bases). Germline lookup yields CDR1 MNHEY and CDR2 SVGAGI. V was shortened by 6 bases and J by 5 bases, with 19 bases between the two germline ends. The CDR3 sequence is 15 residues long. CDR3 in amino acids: CASRRTGWGGETQYF. DNA for the CDR3: TGTGCCAGCAGGAGGACAGGGTGGGGAGGGGAGACCCAGTACTTC.

This chain links TRBV29-1 with TRBJ1-2, with D perhaps matching TRBD1 (5 bases). Germline V CDR1 and CDR2: SQVTM, ANQGSEA. The V end lost 5 bases, the J end lost 4 bases, and 17 bases lay between the germline ends. This CDR3 is built from 14 residues. In DNA, the CDR3 is TGCAGCGTTAGGGTGGAGGGACCAATCTATGGCTACACCTTC. Its protein is CSVRVEGPIYGYTF.

The chain combines TRBV28 with TRBJ2-7, with 7 bases identical to TRBD1. The V gene's germline CDR1 is MDHEN and CDR2 SYDVKM. The CDR3 sequence is 14 residues long. V gave up 6 bases and J gave up 2 bases; unmatched junction bases: 7. The CDR3 coding sequence is TGTGCCAGCAGCCGTCCGGGACAGACCTACGAGCAGTACTTC. Encoded protein: CASSRPGQTYEQYF.

V and J are TRBV27 and TRBJ1-1, with 7 bases aligning to TRBD1. The CDR3 is 14 residues long. Trimming cost V 5 bases and J 5 bases; bases outside gene matches: 8. The germline CDR1 and CDR2 sequences are MNHEY and SMNVEV (reference sequence). CDR3 DNA sequence: TGTGCCAGCAGTCGACGACAGGGAGGGACTGAAGCTTTCTTT. As protein: CASSRRQGGTEAFF.

The CDR3 coding sequence is TGTGCCAGCAGTTCTGGGACAGGGTCTAAGACTGAAGCTTTCTTT. It is translated as CASSSGTGSKTEAFF. This chain uses TRBV28 with TRBJ1-1, with 9 bases lining up with TRBD1. J gave up 5 bases and V 4 bases, and 8 bases lay outside the gene matches. The CDR3 covers 15 residues. Per germline, CDR1 MDHEN and CDR2 SYDVKM.